This TCR beta chain is from a study of PD-1 blockade in mismatch repair-deficient tumors. General study findings and limits: After pembrolizumab, tumor-resident clones rose rapidly, then generally contracted before radiologic responses.

Every patient had mismatch repair deficiency by PCR or immunohistochemistry. Assay used: immunoSEQ multiplex PCR; TCRdb lists only in-frame clones, some missing. The table records approximately 100,000 clones, about four fifths of them present only once. The sample holds one count of this clone. The antigen remains unidentified. V shed 6 bases and J shed 1 base, with 13 bases lying between them. This CDR3 spans 15 amino acids. Germline V gives CDR1 SNHLY, CDR2 FYNNEI. The TCR sequence derives from an adult with mismatch repair-deficient cancer. The specimen comprised peripheral blood, sampled approximately 36 weeks after starting pembrolizumab. The rearrangement joins TRBV2 to TRBJ1-5; no clear D gene. The CDR3 region is CASSALRQSNQPQHF. Here the CDR3 DNA reads TGTGCCAGCAGCGCACTGAGACAAAGCAATCAGCCCCAGCATTTT.